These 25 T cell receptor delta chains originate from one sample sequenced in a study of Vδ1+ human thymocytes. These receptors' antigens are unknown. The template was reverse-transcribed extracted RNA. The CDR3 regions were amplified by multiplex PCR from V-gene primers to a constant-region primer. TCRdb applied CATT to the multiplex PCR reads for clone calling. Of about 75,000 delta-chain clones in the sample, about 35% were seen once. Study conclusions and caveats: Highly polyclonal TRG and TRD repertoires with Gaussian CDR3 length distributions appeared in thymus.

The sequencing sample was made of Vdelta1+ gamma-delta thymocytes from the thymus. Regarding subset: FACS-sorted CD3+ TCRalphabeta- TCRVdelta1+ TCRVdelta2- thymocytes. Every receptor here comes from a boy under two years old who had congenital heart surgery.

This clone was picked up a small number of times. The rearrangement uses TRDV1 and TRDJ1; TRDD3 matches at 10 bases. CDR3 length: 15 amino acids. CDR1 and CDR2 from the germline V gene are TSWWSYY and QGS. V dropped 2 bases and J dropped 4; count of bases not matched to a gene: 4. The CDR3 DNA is TGTGCTCTTGGGGAAGCTGGGGGATATAGCGATAAACTCATCTTT. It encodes CALGEAGGYSDKLIF.

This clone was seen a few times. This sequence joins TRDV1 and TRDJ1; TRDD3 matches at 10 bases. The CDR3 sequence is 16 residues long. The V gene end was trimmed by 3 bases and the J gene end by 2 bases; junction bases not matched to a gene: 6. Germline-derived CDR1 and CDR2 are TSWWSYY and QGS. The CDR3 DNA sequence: TGTGCTCTTGGGGATTACTGGGGGATTGGGACCGATAAACTCATCTTT. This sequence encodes CALGDYWGIGTDKLIF.

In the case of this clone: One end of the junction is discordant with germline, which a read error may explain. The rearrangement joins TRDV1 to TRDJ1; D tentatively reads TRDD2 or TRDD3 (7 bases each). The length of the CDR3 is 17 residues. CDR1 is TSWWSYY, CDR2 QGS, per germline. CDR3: CALGGPLPPGDTDKLIF. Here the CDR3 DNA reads TGTGCCCTTGGGGGTCCCCTTCCTCCGGGGGATACCGATAAACTCATCTTT.

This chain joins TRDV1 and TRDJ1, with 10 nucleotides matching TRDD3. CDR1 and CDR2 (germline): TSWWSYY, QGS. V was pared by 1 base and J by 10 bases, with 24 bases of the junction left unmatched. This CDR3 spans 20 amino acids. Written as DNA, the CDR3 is TGTGCTCTTGGGGAACCTTACCGTACACCTTGGGGGATACTACATGGTACACTCATCTTT. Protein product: CALGEPYRTPWGILHGTLIF.

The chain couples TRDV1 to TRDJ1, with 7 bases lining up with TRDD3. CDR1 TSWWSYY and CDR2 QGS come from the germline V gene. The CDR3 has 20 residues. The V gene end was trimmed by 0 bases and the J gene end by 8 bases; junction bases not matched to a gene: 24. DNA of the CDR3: TGTGCTCTTGGGGAACTAGGTAAGGGAGGCTTATTGGGGGAGACCCCGAAACTCATCTTT. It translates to CALGELGKGGLLGETPKLIF.

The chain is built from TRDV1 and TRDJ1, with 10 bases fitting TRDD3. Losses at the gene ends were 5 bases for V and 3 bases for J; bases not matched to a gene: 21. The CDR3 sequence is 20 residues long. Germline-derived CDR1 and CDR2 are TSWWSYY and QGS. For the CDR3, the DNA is TGTGCTCTTGGGACCCCGGCCTTCCCCCCTTGCTGGGGGATAGCCGATAAACTCATCTTT. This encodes CALGTPAFPPCWGIADKLIF.

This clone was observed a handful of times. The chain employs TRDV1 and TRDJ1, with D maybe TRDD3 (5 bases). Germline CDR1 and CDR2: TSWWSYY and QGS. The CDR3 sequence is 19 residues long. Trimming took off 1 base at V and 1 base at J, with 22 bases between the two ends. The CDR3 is CALGEHYRDRKNSTDKLIF. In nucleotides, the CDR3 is TGTGCTCTTGGGGAACATTACCGGGATCGCAAGAACTCCACCGATAAACTCATCTTT.

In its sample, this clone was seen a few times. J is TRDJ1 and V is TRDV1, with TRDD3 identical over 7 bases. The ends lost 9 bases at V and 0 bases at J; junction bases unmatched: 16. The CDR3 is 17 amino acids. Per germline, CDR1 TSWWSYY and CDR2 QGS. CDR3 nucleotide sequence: TGTGCTCTAACTAGACACCGTGGGGGAGGATACACCGATAAACTCATCTTT. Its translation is CALTRHRGGGYTDKLIF.

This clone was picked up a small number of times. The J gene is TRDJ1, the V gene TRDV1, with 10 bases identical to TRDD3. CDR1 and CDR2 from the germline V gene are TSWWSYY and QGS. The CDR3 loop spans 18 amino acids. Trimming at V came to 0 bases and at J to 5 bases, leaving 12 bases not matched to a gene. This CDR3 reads CALGELPTGGIRADKLIF. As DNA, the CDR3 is TGTGCTCTTGGGGAACTTCCTACAGGGGGGATACGGGCAGATAAACTCATCTTT.

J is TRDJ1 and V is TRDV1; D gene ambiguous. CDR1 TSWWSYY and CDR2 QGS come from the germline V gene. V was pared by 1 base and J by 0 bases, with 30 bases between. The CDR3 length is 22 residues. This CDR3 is CALGERAHFYALRLYDTDKLIF. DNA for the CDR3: TGTGCTCTTGGGGAACGGGCACACTTCTACGCGCTACGCCTTTACGACACCGATAAACTCATCTTT.

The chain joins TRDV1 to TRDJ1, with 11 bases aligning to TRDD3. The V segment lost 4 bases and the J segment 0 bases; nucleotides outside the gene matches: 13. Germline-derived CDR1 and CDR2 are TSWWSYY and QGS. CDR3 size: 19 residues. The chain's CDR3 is CALGVLPLLGDKYTDKLIF. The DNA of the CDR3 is TGTGCTCTTGGGGTGCTTCCCCTACTGGGGGATAAGTACACCGATAAACTCATCTTT.

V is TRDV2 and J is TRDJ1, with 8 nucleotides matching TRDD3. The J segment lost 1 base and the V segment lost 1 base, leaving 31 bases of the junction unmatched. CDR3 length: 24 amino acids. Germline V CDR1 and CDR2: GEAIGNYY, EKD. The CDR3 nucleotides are TGTGCCTGTGACACTTCCCGTGTTGTACTGGGGGCTCCCTTCAGAGGGGTGTGCACCGATAAACTCATCTTT. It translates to CACDTSRVVLGAPFRGVCTDKLIF.

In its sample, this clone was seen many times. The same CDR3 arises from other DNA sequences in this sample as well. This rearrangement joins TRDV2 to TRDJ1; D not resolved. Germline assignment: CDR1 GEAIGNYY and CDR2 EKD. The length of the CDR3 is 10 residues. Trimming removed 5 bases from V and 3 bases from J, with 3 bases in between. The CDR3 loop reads CACASDKLIF. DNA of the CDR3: TGTGCCTGTGCGTCCGATAAACTCATCTTT.

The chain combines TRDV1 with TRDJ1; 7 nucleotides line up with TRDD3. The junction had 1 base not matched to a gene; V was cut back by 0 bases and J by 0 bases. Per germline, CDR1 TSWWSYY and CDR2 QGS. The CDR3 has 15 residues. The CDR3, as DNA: TGTGCTCTTGGGGAACTACTGGGGTACACCGATAAACTCATCTTT. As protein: CALGELLGYTDKLIF.

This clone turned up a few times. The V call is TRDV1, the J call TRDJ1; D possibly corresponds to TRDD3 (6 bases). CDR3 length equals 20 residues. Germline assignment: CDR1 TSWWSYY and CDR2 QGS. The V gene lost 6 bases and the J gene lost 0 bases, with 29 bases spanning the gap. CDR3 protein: CALGPWRSLGRWGYTDKLIF. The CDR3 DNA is TGTGCTCTTGGCCCTTGGCGATCCTTGGGTAGATGGGGATACACCGATAAACTCATCTTT.

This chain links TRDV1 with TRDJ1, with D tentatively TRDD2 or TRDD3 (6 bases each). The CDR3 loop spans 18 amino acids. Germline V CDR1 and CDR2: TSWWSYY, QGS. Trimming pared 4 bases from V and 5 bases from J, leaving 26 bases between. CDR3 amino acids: CALGGDPSAQFGDDKLIF. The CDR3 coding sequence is TGTGCTCTTGGGGGGGACCCTTCCGCGCAGTTTGGGGATGATAAACTCATCTTT.

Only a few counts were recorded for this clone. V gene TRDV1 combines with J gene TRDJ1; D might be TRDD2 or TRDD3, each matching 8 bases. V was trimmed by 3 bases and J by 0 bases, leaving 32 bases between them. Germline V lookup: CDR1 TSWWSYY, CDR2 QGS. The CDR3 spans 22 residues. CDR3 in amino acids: CALGDSRPSYGWGTQYTDKLIF. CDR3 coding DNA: TGTGCTCTTGGGGACTCCAGGCCTTCCTATGGCTGGGGGACACAGTACACCGATAAACTCATCTTT.

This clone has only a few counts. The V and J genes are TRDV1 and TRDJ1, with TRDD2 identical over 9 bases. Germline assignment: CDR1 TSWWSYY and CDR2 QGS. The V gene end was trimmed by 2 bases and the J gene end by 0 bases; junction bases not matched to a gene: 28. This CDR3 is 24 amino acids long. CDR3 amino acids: CALGEGLPTSDTAGGTSYTDKLIF. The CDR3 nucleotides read TGTGCTCTTGGGGAAGGCCTTCCTACCTCCGACACTGCTGGGGGCACCTCCTACACCGATAAACTCATCTTT.

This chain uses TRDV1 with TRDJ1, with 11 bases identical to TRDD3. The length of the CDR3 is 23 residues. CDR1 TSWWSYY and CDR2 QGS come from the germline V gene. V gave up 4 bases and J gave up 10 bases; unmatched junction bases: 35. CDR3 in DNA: TGTGCTCTTGGGGTCCCGACCGATCCTCCCTTCCTAGGGATGAACTGGGGGATATATGGACTCATCTTT. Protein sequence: CALGVPTDPPFLGMNWGIYGLIF.

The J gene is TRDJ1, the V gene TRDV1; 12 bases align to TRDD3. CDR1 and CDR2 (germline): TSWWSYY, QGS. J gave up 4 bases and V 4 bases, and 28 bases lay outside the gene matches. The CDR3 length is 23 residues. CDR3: CALGGNDGLFLKLGDTCVDKLIF. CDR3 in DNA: TGTGCTCTTGGGGGGAACGATGGATTATTCCTTAAACTGGGGGATACTTGTGTCGATAAACTCATCTTT.

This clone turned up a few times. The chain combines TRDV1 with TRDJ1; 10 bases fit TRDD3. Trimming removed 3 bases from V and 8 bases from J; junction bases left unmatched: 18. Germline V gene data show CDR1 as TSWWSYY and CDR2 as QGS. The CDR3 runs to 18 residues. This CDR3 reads CALGDHSLHWGIPPKLIF. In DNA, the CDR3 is TGTGCTCTTGGGGATCATTCCCTACATTGGGGGATACCCCCCAAACTCATCTTT.

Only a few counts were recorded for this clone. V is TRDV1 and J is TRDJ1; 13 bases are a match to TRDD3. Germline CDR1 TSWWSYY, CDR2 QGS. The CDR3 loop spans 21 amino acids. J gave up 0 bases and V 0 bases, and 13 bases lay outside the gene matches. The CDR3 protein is CALGELKNRYWGIRYTDKLIF. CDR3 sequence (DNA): TGTGCTCTTGGGGAACTGAAGAATAGGTACTGGGGGATACGGTACACCGATAAACTCATCTTT.

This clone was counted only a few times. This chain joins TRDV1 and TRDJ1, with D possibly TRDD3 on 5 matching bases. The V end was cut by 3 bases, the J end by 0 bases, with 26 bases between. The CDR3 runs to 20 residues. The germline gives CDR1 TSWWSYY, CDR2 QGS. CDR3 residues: CALGDKGASGGVQYTDKLIF. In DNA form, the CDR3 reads TGTGCTCTTGGGGATAAGGGGGCGTCAGGGGGGGTCCAGTACACCGATAAACTCATCTTT.

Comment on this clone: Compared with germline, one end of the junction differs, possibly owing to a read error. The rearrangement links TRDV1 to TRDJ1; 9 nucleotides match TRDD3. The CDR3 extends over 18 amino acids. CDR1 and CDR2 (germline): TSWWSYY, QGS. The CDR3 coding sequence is TGTGCTCTTGGGGCCCGTCCTTCCCTACTGGGGGACACCGATAACCTCATCTTT. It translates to CALGARPSLLGDTDNLIF.

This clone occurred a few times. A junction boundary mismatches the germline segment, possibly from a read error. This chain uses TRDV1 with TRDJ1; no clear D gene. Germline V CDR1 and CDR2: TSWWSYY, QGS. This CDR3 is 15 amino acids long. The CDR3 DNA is TGTGCTCTTGGAGCTCCGCCGTCGTACACCGATAGACTCATCTTT. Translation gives CALGAPPSYTDRLIF.